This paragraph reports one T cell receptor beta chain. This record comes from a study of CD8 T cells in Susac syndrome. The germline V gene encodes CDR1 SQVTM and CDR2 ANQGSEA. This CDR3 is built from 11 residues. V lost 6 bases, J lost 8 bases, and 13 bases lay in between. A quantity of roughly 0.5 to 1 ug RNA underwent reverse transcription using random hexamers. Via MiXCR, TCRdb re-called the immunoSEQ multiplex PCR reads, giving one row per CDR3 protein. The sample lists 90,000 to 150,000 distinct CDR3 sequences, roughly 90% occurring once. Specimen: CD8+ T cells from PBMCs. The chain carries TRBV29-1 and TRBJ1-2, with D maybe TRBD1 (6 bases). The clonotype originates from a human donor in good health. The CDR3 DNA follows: TGCAGCGTCTCAACAGGGACCGGCTACACCTTC. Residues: CSVSTGTGYTF.